Below are 16 T cell receptor beta chains sequenced from a single sample in a study of CD8 T cells in Susac syndrome. Random hexamers were used to reverse transcribe an amount of roughly 0.5 to 1 ug RNA. TCRdb processed the immunoSEQ multiplex PCR reads anew with MiXCR; each CDR3 protein has one entry. The sample has some 260,000 distinct CDR3 sequences, around 83% seen once. Sample: CD8+ T cells from PBMCs. The receptors originated from a human donor with multiple sclerosis.

CDR3 in amino acids: CASRQLRDRADTQYF. CDR3 DNA sequence: TGTGCCAGCAGGCAACTCCGGGACAGGGCTGATACGCAGTATTTT. This chain uses TRBV28 with TRBJ2-3; 9 bases are a match to TRBD1. CDR1 MDHEN and CDR2 SYDVKM come from the germline V gene. Germline trimming cut 6 bases from V and 6 bases from J; bases unmatched to any gene: 10. The CDR3 totals 15 residues. The full variable domain, with the rest looked up from reference TRBV28 and TRBJ2-3, is DVKVTQSSRYLVKRTGEKVFLECVQDMDHENMFWYRQDPGLGLRLIYFSYDVKMKEKGDIPEGYSVSREKKERFSLILESASTNQTSMYLCASRQLRDRADTQYFGPGTRLTVL.

The chain couples TRBV7-9 to TRBJ2-3; 7 bases align to TRBD2. Germline values: CDR1 SEHNR, CDR2 FQNEAQ (reference sequence). The CDR3 runs to 15 residues. V lost 2 bases, J lost 1 base, and 3 bases stayed unmatched. The CDR3 here is CASSLREGGTDTQYF. CDR3 in DNA: TGTGCCAGCAGCTTAAGGGAGGGCGGCACAGATACGCAGTATTTT.

This chain joins TRBV12-3 or TRBV12-4 and TRBJ2-3, with 7 bases identical to TRBD2. This CDR3 is 17 amino acids long. Trimming removed 4 bases from V and 4 bases from J; junction bases left unmatched: 14. This chain's CDR3 is CASSSSRRREGADTQYF. CDR3 bases: TGTGCCAGCAGTTCCTCCCGTCGTAGGGAGGGTGCAGATACGCAGTATTTT.

The V call is TRBV20-1, the J call TRBJ2-1, with unresolved D. The CDR3 totals 12 residues. Trimming removed 3 bases at V and 4 bases at J, with 7 bases between. Germline V gene data show CDR1 as DFQATT and CDR2 as SNEGSKA (reference sequence). The DNA for the CDR3 is TGCAGTGCTAGGTCGCCTTACAATGAGCAGTTCTTC. It translates to CSARSPYNEQFF.

The CDR3 is CSARDRARLGTEAFF. DNA of the CDR3: TGCAGTGCTAGAGATAGGGCACGCTTGGGGACTGAAGCTTTCTTT. The genes are TRBV20-1 and TRBJ1-1, with no clear D. Germline CDR1 is DFQATT and CDR2 is SNEGSKA (reference sequence). V was cut by 0 bases and J by 5 bases, with 16 bases left in between. CDR3 length: 15 residues.

The rearrangement links TRBV27 to TRBJ1-4; D ambiguous. The CDR3 spans 13 residues. Deletions cut 8 bases from V and 4 bases from J, with 11 bases between. CDR1 MNHEY and CDR2 SMNVEV come from the germline V gene (reference sequence). The DNA for the CDR3 is TGTGCCAGCCGGCGGGCGGGTAATGAAAAACTGTTTTTT. It yields the protein CASRRAGNEKLFF.

This clonotype was detected once. The genes are TRBV7-6 and TRBJ1-1, with a tentative D call TRBD1 (5 bases). The V gene lost 5 bases and the J gene lost 11 bases, with 18 bases spanning the gap. Per the germline V gene, CDR1 is SGHVS and CDR2 is FNYEAQ. CDR3 length: 13 amino acids. In DNA, the CDR3 is TGTGCCAGCAGCCCCCGAAGGGGAGACGGGGCTTTCTTT. It translates to CASSPRRGDGAFF.

The chain recombines TRBV2 with TRBJ2-2; TRBD1 aligns across 8 bases. This CDR3 is 15 amino acids long. CDR1 is SNHLY and CDR2 is FYNNEI in the germline V gene. V shed 9 bases and J 6 bases; nucleotides not matched to a gene: 12. The CDR3 reads CASKSRDRPPGELFF. The CDR3 coding sequence is TGTGCCAGTAAATCCCGGGACAGGCCCCCCGGGGAGCTGTTTTTT.

The V and J genes are TRBV14 and TRBJ2-7; the D gene could be TRBD1 or TRBD2 (5 bases each). Trimming took off 5 bases at V and 3 bases at J, with 14 bases between the two ends. The CDR3 extends over 14 amino acids. CDR1 and CDR2 (germline): SGHDN, FVKESK. CDR3 amino acids: CASSGDGGLYEQYF. Here the CDR3 DNA reads TGTGCCAGCAGCGGGGACGGTGGACTCTACGAGCAGTACTTC.

V gene TRBV28 combines with J gene TRBJ2-2; weak D call: TRBD2 (7 bases). The CDR3 totals 17 residues. V was clipped by 8 bases and J by 7 bases, with 26 bases between them. The germline V gene has CDR1 MDHEN and CDR2 SYDVKM. The CDR3 is CASSTLGGPMGIGELFF. CDR3 bases: TGTGCCAGCTCAACCCTGGGGGGGCCAATGGGAATCGGGGAGCTGTTTTTT.

The CDR3 sequence: CASSLDLAGGVETQYF. Here the CDR3 DNA reads TGTGCCAGCAGCTTAGATCTAGCGGGGGGGGTGGAGACCCAGTACTTC. The gene calls are TRBV7-8 and TRBJ2-5; 12 bases are a match to TRBD2. From germline, CDR1 is SGHVS and CDR2 FQNEAQ. J was trimmed by 5 bases and V by 1 base; bases with no gene match: 5. The CDR3 has 16 amino acids.

This chain uses TRBV29-1 with TRBJ1-1; TRBD1 is a possible D gene (6 bases). This CDR3 has 13 amino acids. The germline V gene encodes CDR1 SQVTM and CDR2 ANQGSEA. Trimming removed 6 bases at V and 2 bases at J, with 13 bases between. This CDR3 is CSVPDSANTEAFF. CDR3 bases: TGCAGCGTCCCGGACAGCGCTAACACTGAAGCTTTCTTT.

This clonotype appeared once. V gene TRBV3-1 combines with J gene TRBJ2-3, with TRBD2 matching 8 bases. Trimming cost V 1 base and J 0 bases; bases outside gene matches: 9. CDR3 length: 18 residues. The germline CDR1 and CDR2 sequences are LGHDT and YNNKEL (reference sequence). CDR3 sequence (DNA): TGTGCCAGCAGCCAAGTTTGGCGGGAGGACCCTAGCACAGATACGCAGTATTTT. This translates into CASSQVWREDPSTDTQYF.

The rearrangement uses TRBV27 and TRBJ2-7; the D is unclear. Germline assignment: CDR1 MNHEY and CDR2 SMNVEV (reference sequence). The ends were cut back, 5 bases at V and 9 bases at J, with 20 bases in the middle. CDR3 length: 14 amino acids. The CDR3: CASSADGFRRGQYF. In DNA, the CDR3 is TGTGCCAGCAGTGCAGACGGCTTTCGCCGCGGGCAGTACTTC.

This clonotype appeared once. The J gene is TRBJ2-7, the V gene TRBV19; no definite D call. CDR1 is LNHDA and CDR2 is SQIVND in the germline V gene (reference sequence). V lost 6 bases, J lost 2 bases, and 14 bases lay in between. The CDR3 is 14 residues long. CDR3 amino acids: CASSPTGEAYEQYF. The CDR3 DNA follows: TGTGCCAGTAGCCCGACCGGAGAGGCCTACGAGCAGTACTTC.

This clonotype was recorded a few times. The gene calls are TRBV29-1 and TRBJ2-7, with D perhaps assigned TRBD1 or TRBD2 (5 bases each). The V and J ends lost 2 bases and 3 bases respectively, with 17 bases between them. The CDR3 is 15 amino acids. Germline loops: CDR1 SQVTM, CDR2 ANQGSEA. The CDR3 coding sequence is TGCAGCGTTGAATCGGGGCAGTCTTCTGACTACGAGCAGTACTTC. It yields the protein CSVESGQSSDYEQYF.